This T cell receptor (beta chain) was recorded in a study of early T cells in non-severe SARS-CoV-2 infection. On the study more broadly: Investigators sequenced bulk RNA drawn from unsorted whole blood, and chains remained unpaired.

Germline loops: CDR1 SNHLY, CDR2 FYNNEI. The ends were cut back, 4 bases at V and 4 bases at J, with 8 bases in the middle. The CDR3 runs 13 residues. Unique molecular identifiers were attached to individual cDNA molecules. MiXCR, applied by TCRdb to the 5' RACE reads, yields one record per CDR3 protein. Of roughly 76,000 distinct CDR3 sequences in the sample, 9.5% to 15% were seen once. The table lists this clonotype with a few counts. The TCR originated in an adult who was a healthcare worker with PCR-confirmed SARS-CoV-2 infection or an uninfected control (not recorded which). The gene calls are TRBV2 and TRBJ1-3, with D perhaps TRBD1 (5 bases). Sequencing was done on a sample of whole blood. The CDR3 DNA sequence: TGTGCCAGCAGTGTGGGGGTCGGAAACACCATATATTTT. Amino acid sequence: CASSVGVGNTIYF.